These 5 T cell receptor beta chains came from one sample sequenced in a study of type 1 regulatory T cells. The study, taken as a whole, reports: Type 1 regulatory T cells had a more restricted TCR repertoire than non-type 1 regulatory T cells.

Each CDR3 protein gets one entry after TCRdb re-called the reads with MiXCR. This table holds tens of thousands of distinct CDR3 sequences, around 20% found once. The antigens of these receptors remain unknown. Input material: cultured type 1 regulatory T (Tr1) cells, either the whole culture or a sorted fraction (not recorded which). All receptors come from a human donor in good health.

This clonotype has more than one count but fewer than ten. This rearrangement joins TRBV29-1 to TRBJ2-1; 7 bases match TRBD2. The CDR3 loop spans 13 amino acids. V was pared by 5 bases and J by 2 bases, with 3 bases of the junction left unmatched. The germline CDR1 and CDR2 sequences are SQVTM and ANQGSEA. This CDR3 reads CSVWGGTYNEQFF. DNA for the CDR3: TGCAGCGTTTGGGGGGGGACCTACAATGAGCAGTTCTTC.

As for this clonotype: This may arise from a read error, as a much more abundant clone is one base away. The chain uses TRBV18 and TRBJ1-5, with a possible D match to TRBD1 (5 bases). The CDR3 contains 13 residues. Germline V gene data show CDR1 as KGHSH and CDR2 as LQKENI. The CDR3: CAGSPQGDQPQHF. The CDR3 nucleotides read TGTGCCGGCTCCCCCCAGGGTGATCAGCCCCAGCATTTT.

This chain connects TRBV20-1 to TRBJ1-1; 7 bases align to TRBD1. The length of the CDR3 is 13 residues. J lost 3 bases, V lost 5 bases, and 6 bases had no gene match. CDR1 is DFQATT, CDR2 SNEGSKA, per germline (reference sequence). CDR3: CSAPSRGDTEAFF. In DNA, the CDR3 is TGCAGTGCTCCGTCCAGGGGGGACACTGAAGCTTTCTTT.

There are a few counts of this clonotype. The chain joins TRBV29-1 to TRBJ2-7; TRBD2 aligns across 10 bases. The CDR3 sequence is 18 residues long. CDR1 SQVTM and CDR2 ANQGSEA come from the germline V gene. Trimming took 6 bases from V and 6 from J; bases not matched to a gene: 23. CDR3 protein: CSVASGGLAGVGRREQYF. In nucleotides, the CDR3 is TGCAGCGTCGCCTCTGGGGGGCTAGCGGGAGTAGGAAGGCGCGAGCAGTACTTC.

Many counts were recorded for this clonotype. The chain uses TRBV20-1 and TRBJ2-5, with D perhaps given as TRBD1 or TRBD2 (5 bases each). From germline, CDR1 is DFQATT and CDR2 SNEGSKA (reference sequence). V was cut by 0 bases and J by 7 bases, with 15 bases left in between. The CDR3 sequence is 14 residues long. CDR3 loop: CSAREQRGVGTQYF. The CDR3 DNA reads as TGCAGTGCTAGAGAGCAAAGAGGGGTGGGGACCCAGTACTTC.